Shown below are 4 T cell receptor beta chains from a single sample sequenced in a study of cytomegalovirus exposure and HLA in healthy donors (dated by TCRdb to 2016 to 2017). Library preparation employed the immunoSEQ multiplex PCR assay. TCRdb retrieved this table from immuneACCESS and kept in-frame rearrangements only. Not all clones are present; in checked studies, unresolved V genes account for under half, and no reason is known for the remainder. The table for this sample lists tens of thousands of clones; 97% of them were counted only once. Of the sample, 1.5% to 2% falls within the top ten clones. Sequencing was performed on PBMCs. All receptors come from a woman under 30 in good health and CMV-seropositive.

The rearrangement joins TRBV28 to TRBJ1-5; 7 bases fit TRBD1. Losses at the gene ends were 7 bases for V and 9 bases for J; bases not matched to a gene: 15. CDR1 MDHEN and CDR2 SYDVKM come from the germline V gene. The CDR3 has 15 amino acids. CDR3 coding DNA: TGTGCCAGCATACCGACCGGGACAGCTCAACGGCCCCAGCATTTT. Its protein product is CASIPTGTAQRPQHF.

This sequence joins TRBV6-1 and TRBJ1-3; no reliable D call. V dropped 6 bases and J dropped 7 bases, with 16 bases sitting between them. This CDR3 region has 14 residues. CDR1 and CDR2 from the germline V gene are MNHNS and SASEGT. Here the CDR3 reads CASRERGRGNTIYF. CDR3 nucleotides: TGTGCCAGCAGAGAACGGGGTCGCGGGAACACCATATATTTT.

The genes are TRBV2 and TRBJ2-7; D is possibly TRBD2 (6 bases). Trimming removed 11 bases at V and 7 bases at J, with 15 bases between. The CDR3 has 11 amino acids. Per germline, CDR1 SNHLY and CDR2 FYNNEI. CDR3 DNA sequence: TGTGCCTCAAGGGCGGGGTTTGAGCAGTACTTC. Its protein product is CASRAGFEQYF.

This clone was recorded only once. CDR3 coding DNA: TGTGCCAGCAGCCCACCCGATTCTAGCGTCGGGGAGCTGTTTTTT. It encodes CASSPPDSSVGELFF. The chain is built from TRBV6-6 and TRBJ2-2, with a weak D call TRBD2 (6 bases). Per the germline V gene, CDR1 is MNHNY and CDR2 is SVGAGI (reference sequence). This CDR3 has 15 residues. Trimming removed 6 bases at V and 7 bases at J, with 18 bases between.